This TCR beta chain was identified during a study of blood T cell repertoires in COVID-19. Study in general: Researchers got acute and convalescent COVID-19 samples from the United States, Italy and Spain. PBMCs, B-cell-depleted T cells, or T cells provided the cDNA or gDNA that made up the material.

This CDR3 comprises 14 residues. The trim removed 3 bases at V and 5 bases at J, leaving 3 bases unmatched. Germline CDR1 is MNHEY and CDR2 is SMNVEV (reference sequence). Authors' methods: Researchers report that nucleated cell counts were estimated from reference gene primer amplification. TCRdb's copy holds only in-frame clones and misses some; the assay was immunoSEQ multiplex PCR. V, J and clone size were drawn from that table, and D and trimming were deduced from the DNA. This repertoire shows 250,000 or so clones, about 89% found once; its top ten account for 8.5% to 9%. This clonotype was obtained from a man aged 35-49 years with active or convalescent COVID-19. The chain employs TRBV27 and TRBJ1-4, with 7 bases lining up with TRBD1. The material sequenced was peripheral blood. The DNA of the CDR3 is TGTGCCAGCAGTTTGACAGGGAGGAATGAAAAACTGTTTTTT. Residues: CASSLTGRNEKLFF.